These 25 T cell receptor beta chains originate from one sample sequenced in a study of neoadjuvant anti-PD-1 for oral cavity cancer. Profiled with immunoSEQ multiplex PCR; TCRdb holds only in-frame clones, not every one. Altogether around 6,200 clones are present, roughly 74% being singletons, with the ten largest covering less than 3%. Here the sequenced sample was PBMCs, taken before nivolumab (anti-PD-1) treatment. All receptors derive from a person between 35 and 79 years old with oral cavity squamous cell carcinoma.

The gene calls are TRBV10-3 and TRBJ1-1; D possibly corresponds to TRBD1 (6 bases). This CDR3 spans 14 amino acids. Germline V lookup: CDR1 ENHRY, CDR2 SYGVKD. The ends were cut back, 6 bases at V and 1 base at J, with 12 bases in the middle. The CDR3 loop is CAISPGDQNTEAFF. CDR3 in DNA: TGTGCCATCAGCCCAGGGGACCAGAACACTGAAGCTTTCTTT.

The chain joins TRBV7-3 to TRBJ2-7, with 9 bases fitting TRBD1. The germline gives CDR1 SGHTA, CDR2 FQGTGA. The CDR3 extends over 14 amino acids. V lost 4 bases, J lost 6 bases, and 7 bases stayed unmatched. The CDR3 reads CASSSTGGSGEQYF. DNA for the CDR3: TGTGCCAGCAGCTCCACAGGGGGCTCGGGCGAGCAGTACTTC.

This clone was detected a few times. The CDR3 DNA reads as TGCGCCAGCAGCCAAGATGGGTCAGGTAATTCACCCCTCCACTTT. This sequence encodes CASSQDGSGNSPLHF. The gene calls are TRBV4-3 and TRBJ1-6; D unresolved. The V end was cut by 0 bases, the J end by 6 bases, with 9 bases between. Germline CDR1 is LGHNA and CDR2 is YSLEER. This CDR3 is built from 15 residues.

The chain recombines TRBV5-1 with TRBJ2-7; TRBD1 agrees at 10 bases. This CDR3 is 14 amino acids long. CDR1 is SGHRS, CDR2 YFSETQ, per germline. Trimming at V came to 5 bases and at J to 3 bases, leaving 5 bases not matched to a gene. The CDR3 DNA reads TGCGCCAGCAGTTCCGGGACAGGGGACTACGAGCAGTACTTC. It yields the protein CASSSGTGDYEQYF.

This clone was counted a few times. The chain joins TRBV9 to TRBJ1-5; 8 bases are shared with TRBD1. This CDR3 comprises 15 residues. CDR1 and CDR2 (germline): SGDLS, YYNGEE. V lost 4 bases, J lost 3 bases, and 6 bases stayed unmatched. In nucleotides, the CDR3 is TGTGCCAGCAGCCCTGGACAGGGTCTCAATCAGCCCCAGCATTTT. Translated: CASSPGQGLNQPQHF. Using reference TRBV9 and TRBJ1-5 for the parts outside the CDR3, the full variable domain is DSGVTQTPKHLITATGQRVTLRCSPRSGDLSVYWYQQSLDQGLQFLIQYYNGEERAKGNILERFSAQQFPDLHSELNLSSLELGDSALYFCASSPGQGLNQPQHFGDGTRLSIL.

V gene TRBV6-5 combines with J gene TRBJ2-2, with a tentative D call TRBD2 (6 bases). CDR3 size: 16 residues. V dropped 0 bases and J dropped 1 base, with 9 bases sitting between them. The germline V gene encodes CDR1 MNHEY and CDR2 SVGAGI. The CDR3 bases are TGTGCCAGCAGTTACTCTGGGACTTTGAACACCGGGGAGCTGTTTTTT. It encodes CASSYSGTLNTGELFF.

V is TRBV2 and J is TRBJ2-3; D unclear. The V end lost 3 bases, the J end lost 0 bases, and 7 bases lay between the germline ends. Per the germline V gene, CDR1 is SNHLY and CDR2 is FYNNEI. This CDR3 is built from 14 residues. The CDR3 sequence is CASSDDTSTDTQYF. The DNA of the CDR3 is TGTGCCAGCAGTGACGACACAAGCACAGATACGCAGTATTTT.

The sample holds a few counts of this clone. Here the CDR3 reads CASSVFGGYGYTF. The CDR3 bases are TGTGCCAGCAGCGTATTCGGGGGCTATGGCTACACCTTC. The chain is built from TRBV9 and TRBJ1-2; tentatively, D is TRBD1 (5 bases). V dropped 1 base and J dropped 4 bases, with 8 bases sitting between them. Germline CDR1 and CDR2: SGDLS and YYNGEE. The CDR3 contains 13 residues.

The chain employs TRBV7-2 and TRBJ2-7; no clear D. CDR3 length: 11 residues. The V end was cut by 1 base, the J end by 4 bases, with 2 bases between. CDR1 and CDR2 from the germline V gene are SGHTA and FQGNSA. CDR3 sequence reads: CASSLVYEQYF. Written as DNA, the CDR3 is TGTGCCAGCAGCTTAGTTTACGAGCAGTACTTC.

The rearrangement uses TRBV4-3 and TRBJ1-2; 9 nucleotides align to TRBD1. This CDR3 has 14 residues. V gave up 0 bases and J gave up 5 bases; unmatched junction bases: 1. CDR1 is LGHNA and CDR2 is YSLEER in the germline V gene. The CDR3 region is CASSQEGQGYGYTF. The CDR3, as DNA: TGCGCCAGCAGCCAAGAGGGACAGGGATATGGCTACACCTTC.

This rearrangement joins TRBV18 to TRBJ1-1; D is possibly TRBD1 (6 bases). Trimming cost V 4 bases and J 5 bases, with 20 bases left between them. Germline CDR1 and CDR2: KGHSH and LQKENI. The CDR3 is made up of 16 amino acids. CDR3 DNA: TGTGCCAGCTCACGGCCCTCCAGGGGTGGTTGGACTGAAGCTTTCTTT. It translates to CASSRPSRGGWTEAFF.

The V and J genes are TRBV27 and TRBJ1-1, with a weak D call TRBD1 (5 bases). Germline V gene sequence: CDR1 MNHEY, CDR2 SMNVEV (reference sequence). Trimming left V 5 bases short and J 8 bases short, with 18 bases between. The CDR3 loop spans 14 amino acids. The CDR3 spells CASSQQAWGIEAFF. The CDR3 nucleotides read TGTGCCAGCAGTCAACAGGCCTGGGGGATCGAAGCTTTCTTT.

This sequence joins TRBV19 and TRBJ1-1; no reliable D call. V was clipped by 1 base and J by 0 bases, with 6 bases between them. Germline loops: CDR1 LNHDA, CDR2 SQIVND (reference sequence). The CDR3 totals 14 residues. The CDR3 here is CASSIGYMNTEAFF. The DNA of the CDR3 is TGTGCCAGTAGTATAGGGTACATGAACACTGAAGCTTTCTTT.

The J gene is TRBJ2-7, the V gene TRBV10-3; 7 positions match TRBD1. CDR1 and CDR2 from the germline V gene are ENHRY and SYGVKD. V lost 6 bases and J lost 3; bases outside the gene matches: 8. The CDR3 consists of 14 residues. CDR3 nucleotides: TGTGCCATCAGGACCGGGACAGTCCTCTACGAGCAGTACTTC. Amino acids: CAIRTGTVLYEQYF.

The CDR3, as DNA: TGTGCCAGCAGCTTAGATCATCAAGAGTGGGAGACCCAGTACTTC. Translation: CASSLDHQEWETQYF. V usage is TRBV11-2 and J usage is TRBJ2-5; D unclear. The CDR3 contains 15 residues. V lost 0 bases to trimming and J lost 5 bases, with 13 bases between them. Germline assignment: CDR1 SGHAT and CDR2 FQNNGV.

The chain carries TRBV27 and TRBJ2-5, with 8 bases aligning to TRBD2. CDR1 is MNHEY and CDR2 is SMNVEV in the germline V gene (reference sequence). V dropped 8 bases and J dropped 7; count of bases not matched to a gene: 18. This CDR3 has 16 amino acids. The CDR3 sequence: CASGTGGLLGAGTQYF. DNA for the CDR3: TGTGCCAGCGGAACGGGGGGGTTGTTGGGCGCGGGGACCCAGTACTTC.

The gene calls are TRBV6-5 and TRBJ1-1; TRBD1 might be the D (5 bases). Germline values: CDR1 MNHEY, CDR2 SVGAGI. Trimming left V 6 bases short and J 2 bases short, with 13 bases between. The CDR3 covers 14 residues. For the CDR3, the DNA is TGTGCCAGCAGGGACACTTTAGCCAACACTGAAGCTTTCTTT. This translates into CASRDTLANTEAFF.

Comments on this clone: Other DNA sequences within the sample encode an identical CDR3. The chain carries TRBV5-6 and TRBJ1-2, with 8 bases fitting TRBD1. V was pared by 4 bases and J by 6 bases, with 5 bases of the junction left unmatched. Germline loops: CDR1 SGHDT, CDR2 YYEEEE. The CDR3 contains 13 residues. The CDR3 here is CASSDTGGNGYTF. In nucleotides, the CDR3 is TGTGCCAGCAGCGACACAGGGGGGAATGGCTACACCTTC.

This chain uses TRBV27 with TRBJ2-2; D remains unclear. CDR1 and CDR2 (germline): MNHEY, SMNVEV (reference sequence). The CDR3 length is 16 residues. Trimming left V 6 bases short and J 0 bases short, with 14 bases between. In DNA, the CDR3 is TGTGCCAGCAGGAGGACGGCTTCCCCGAACACCGGGGAGCTGTTTTTT. Translating it yields CASRRTASPNTGELFF.

The chain uses TRBV12-2 and TRBJ1-2; the table's TRBD1 call for D was not verified on the DNA. TRBV12-2 corresponds to a pseudogene. The CDR3 is 13 residues long. The DNA of the CDR3 is TGTGCAAGTCGCTCCCGGTCGAACAGTGGCTACACCTTC. Translated, it gives CASRSRSNSGYTF.

V and J are TRBV4-3 and TRBJ2-3; D perhaps matches TRBD2 (7 bases). This CDR3 comprises 16 residues. V lost 3 bases and J 5 bases, leaving 18 bases between the germline ends. Germline values: CDR1 LGHNA, CDR2 YSLEER. The CDR3 coding sequence is TGCGCCAGCAGCCAGATCATGGGGGGGGCCGGAGATACGCAGTATTTT. Protein product: CASSQIMGGAGDTQYF.

The V call is TRBV19, the J call TRBJ2-4; 8 nucleotides align to TRBD1. The CDR3 has 13 amino acids. CDR1 and CDR2 from the germline V gene are LNHDA and SQIVND (reference sequence). Germline trimming cut 6 bases from V and 6 bases from J; bases unmatched to any gene: 4. The CDR3 protein is CASSQGQVNIQYF. For the CDR3, the DNA is TGTGCCAGTAGCCAGGGACAGGTAAACATTCAGTACTTC.

The J gene is TRBJ1-1, the V gene TRBV6-5; D ambiguous. This CDR3 contains 15 residues. V was shortened by 0 bases and J by 3 bases, with 11 bases between the two germline ends. Looked up from germline, CDR1 is MNHEY and CDR2 is SVGAGI. The CDR3 spells CASSYSPAGDTEAFF. DNA for the CDR3: TGTGCCAGCAGTTACTCCCCGGCCGGGGACACTGAAGCTTTCTTT.

A word on this clone: The germline gene is not matched at one end of the junction; a read error may be the cause. CDR3 residues: CASSAFTGSHQPQHF. The CDR3 nucleotides read TGTGCCAGCAGCGCCTTTACCGGTAGCCATCAGCCCCAGCATTTT. The genes are TRBV2 and TRBJ1-5; no definite D call. Per germline, CDR1 SNHLY and CDR2 FYNNEI. The length of the CDR3 is 15 residues. Filled out from reference TRBV2 and TRBJ1-5, the complete variable domain reads EPEVTQTPSHQVTQMGQEVILRCVPISNHLYFYWYRQILGQKVEFLVSFYNNEISEKSEIFDDQFSVERPDGSNFTLKIRSTKLEDSAMYFCASSAFTGSHQPQHFGDGTRLSIL.

This chain links TRBV9 with TRBJ2-5; TRBD2 matches 10 bases. Germline V CDR1 and CDR2: SGDLS, YYNGEE. This CDR3 is built from 16 residues. After removal of 0 bases from V and 5 bases from J, the junction contained 7 bases not matched to a gene. CDR3 region: CASSVDPAGGLETQYF. CDR3 sequence (DNA): TGTGCCAGCAGCGTAGACCCAGCGGGGGGGCTGGAGACCCAGTACTTC.